This is a list of T cell receptor beta chains from one sample in a study of cytomegalovirus exposure and HLA in healthy donors. The repertoire was sequenced with immunoSEQ multiplex PCR; TCRdb's copy has only in-frame clones and lacks some. This table has roughly 150,000 clones, 60% to 75% appearing once. The material sequenced was PBMCs. All receptors derive from a woman in her 50s in good health and CMV-seropositive. CDR3s include the opening cysteine and the closing phenylalanine or tryptophan. Fields, in order: CDR3 DNA, CDR3 protein, J gene, V gene, D gene, clone size. A D gene is named only where the DNA matches it firmly. Only part of the rows carry a size: once, few, many, or a class if the clone is expanded.

DNA: TGTGCCAGCAGCCGTCAAGGTTGGACTAGCAACAATGAGCAGTTCTTC
CDR3: CASSRQGWTSNNEQFF
J: TRBJ2-1
V: TRBV5-6
D: TRBD2
size: -

DNA: TGCGCCAGCAGCTTATCGACAGGAATATTGTACAATGAGCAGTTCTTC
CDR3: CASSLSTGILYNEQFF
J: TRBJ2-1
V: TRBV5-1
D: -
size: -

DNA: TGTGCCCTAAAGCAGGGGGATAACACTGAAGCTTTCTTT
CDR3: CALKQGDNTEAFF
J: TRBJ1-1
V: TRBV10-3
D: TRBD1
size: -

DNA: TGTGCCTGGAGCATCTCCGGGACAGTCAATTCACCCCTCCACTTT
CDR3: CAWSISGTVNSPLHF
J: TRBJ1-6
V: TRBV30
D: TRBD1
size: few

DNA: TGTGCCAGCAGTCCTCGGGGGGGCAGCTCCTACGAGCAGTACTTC
CDR3: CASSPRGGSSYEQYF
J: TRBJ2-7
V: TRBV6-6
D: TRBD2
size: -

DNA: TGTGCTAGTGGTTTGGCAGGGTTCGCAGATACGCAGTATTTT
CDR3: CASGLAGFADTQYF
J: TRBJ2-3
V: TRBV12-5
D: -
size: -

DNA: TGTGCCAGCAGTGGGGACAGCCCCGCCGGGGAGCTGTTTTTT
CDR3: CASSGDSPAGELFF
J: TRBJ2-2
V: TRBV2
D: TRBD1
size: -

DNA: TGTGCCAGCAGTTCTACAACAGGTGCGAACACTGAAGCTTTCTTT
CDR3: CASSSTTGANTEAFF
J: TRBJ1-1
V: TRBV27
D: -
size: -

DNA: TGCGCCAGCAGCTTCAGGACTAGCGGGAGCACAGATACGCAGTATTTT
CDR3: CASSFRTSGSTDTQYF
J: TRBJ2-3
V: TRBV5-1
D: TRBD2
size: -

DNA: TGCGCCAGCAGCCAAGCAGGGACAGGGGGTGGCTACACCTTC
CDR3: CASSQAGTGGGYTF
J: TRBJ1-2
V: TRBV4-1
D: TRBD1
size: -

DNA: TGTGCCTGGAGTTGGCGAGGAGGAGGGAACTATGGCTACACCTTC
CDR3: CAWSWRGGGNYGYTF
J: TRBJ1-2
V: TRBV30
D: -
size: few

DNA: TGTGCCAGTAGTCGAGGGACAGGGGGGATTGAGACCCAGTACTTC
CDR3: CASSRGTGGIETQYF
J: TRBJ2-5
V: TRBV19
D: TRBD1
size: -

DNA: TGCAGCGTTGGGGTAGGGACAGGGAAGTCCTATGGCTACACCTTC
CDR3: CSVGVGTGKSYGYTF
J: TRBJ1-2
V: TRBV29-1
D: TRBD1
size: -

DNA: TGTGCCAGCAGTTACTTGGACAGAAGCTATGGCTACACCTTC
CDR3: CASSYLDRSYGYTF
J: TRBJ1-2
V: TRBV6-5
D: -
size: -

DNA: TGTGCTAGTGGTTTGGGGGACAGGGGGCGGGACACTGAAGCTTTCTTT
CDR3: CASGLGDRGRDTEAFF
J: TRBJ1-1
V: TRBV12-5
D: TRBD1
size: -

DNA: TGTGCCAGCAGCTCCAGACAGCCGATGAACACTGAAGCTTTCTTT
CDR3: CASSSRQPMNTEAFF
J: TRBJ1-1
V: TRBV5-8
D: -
size: -

DNA: TGTGCCATCAGTGAGGGACAGGGGGCTGGACAGCCCCAGCATTTT
CDR3: CAISEGQGAGQPQHF
J: TRBJ1-5
V: TRBV10-3
D: TRBD1
size: -

DNA: TGTGCCAGCAGTTACAAAGCCTCTGGAAACACCATATATTTT
CDR3: CASSYKASGNTIYF
J: TRBJ1-3
V: TRBV6-5
D: -
size: -

DNA: TGTGCCAGTAAGGAAGCCCGGACAGGGGGCACTGAAGCTTTCTTT
CDR3: CASKEARTGGTEAFF
J: TRBJ1-1
V: TRBV19
D: TRBD1
size: -

DNA: TGTGCCAGCAGTTTATATCCGGACATATACTTT
CDR3: CASSLYPDIYF
J: TRBJ1-6
V: TRBV27
D: -
size: few

DNA: TGTGCCAGCAGCTCGCTAGCGGGGGGGCAAGAGACCCAGTACTTC
CDR3: CASSSLAGGQETQYF
J: TRBJ2-5
V: TRBV9
D: TRBD2
size: -

DNA: TGTGCCAGCCAGCGTCGGGGAGAGACCCAGTACTTC
CDR3: CASQRRGETQYF
J: TRBJ2-5
V: TRBV5-6
D: -
size: -

DNA: TGTGCCTGGAGTGGACTAGCGGGCGAGCAGTACTTC
CDR3: CAWSGLAGEQYF
J: TRBJ2-7
V: TRBV30
D: TRBD2
size: -

DNA: TGTGCCATCAGTGACCTTCGGTTAGCCGGGGAGCTGTTTTTT
CDR3: CAISDLRLAGELFF
J: TRBJ2-2
V: TRBV10-3
D: -
size: -

DNA: TGTGCCAGCAGCAAAGGGGCAGGGTATTTGGTAACCTACGAGCAGTACTTC
CDR3: CASSKGAGYLVTYEQYF
J: TRBJ2-7
V: TRBV21-1
D: -
size: -

DNA: TGTGCCAGTGAGGCAGGGTTAGGAGATGAAAAACTGTTTTTT
CDR3: CASEAGLGDEKLFF
J: TRBJ1-4
V: TRBV19
D: -
size: -

DNA: TGTGCCAGCAGTGAATACCTAGCGGGGGCCCAAGAGACCCAGTACTTC
CDR3: CASSEYLAGAQETQYF
J: TRBJ2-5
V: TRBV25-1
D: TRBD2
size: -

DNA: TGTGCCAGCCCCGGCGGGCTTTCCCGCGACACCGGGGAGCTGTTTTTT
CDR3: CASPGGLSRDTGELFF
J: TRBJ2-2
V: TRBV7-9
D: -
size: few

DNA: TGTGCCAGCATGGACAGGGGGACAACTAATGAAAAACTGTTTTTT
CDR3: CASMDRGTTNEKLFF
J: TRBJ1-4
V: TRBV2
D: TRBD1
size: -

DNA: TGTGCCAGCAGCCTAACTAGGAGGAGCAATGAGCAGTTCTTC
CDR3: CASSLTRRSNEQFF
J: TRBJ2-1
V: TRBV7-3
D: -
size: -

DNA: TGCAGCGTTGCAGTCTCTGGGGCCAACGTCCTGACTTTC
CDR3: CSVAVSGANVLTF
J: TRBJ2-6
V: TRBV29-1
D: -
size: -

DNA: TGTGCCAGCATCCAAGGGGGAGGGGCTGAAGCTTTCTTT
CDR3: CASIQGGGAEAFF
J: TRBJ1-1
V: TRBV5-4
D: -
size: -

DNA: TGCGCCAGCAGCTTGGAGGGGGCGAGGGAAAAACTGTTTTTT
CDR3: CASSLEGAREKLFF
J: TRBJ1-4
V: TRBV5-1
D: TRBD1
size: -

DNA: TGCGCCAGCAGCCACGGGGACAGTAGCAATCAGCCCCAGCATTTT
CDR3: CASSHGDSSNQPQHF
J: TRBJ1-5
V: TRBV4-1
D: TRBD1
size: -

DNA: TGTGCCAGCAGTGCCCGGGGGGCTCAAACCGGGGAGCTGTTTTTT
CDR3: CASSARGAQTGELFF
J: TRBJ2-2
V: TRBV2
D: -
size: few

DNA: TGCGCCAGCAGCCAACGACAGGGTACTTATGAAAAACTGTTTTTT
CDR3: CASSQRQGTYEKLFF
J: TRBJ1-4
V: TRBV4-1
D: TRBD1
size: -

DNA: TGTGCCAGCAGCCCCCAGGGGGCTGCCTCCTACAATGAGCAGTTCTTC
CDR3: CASSPQGAASYNEQFF
J: TRBJ2-1
V: TRBV7-6
D: TRBD1
size: -

DNA: TGTGCCAGCAGTCCCCGGCGGGGGCTAGGTAACTATGGCTACACCTTC
CDR3: CASSPRRGLGNYGYTF
J: TRBJ1-2
V: TRBV27
D: -
size: once

DNA: TGTGCCAGCAGTTACGACGGCGGATCCTACGAGCAGTACTTC
CDR3: CASSYDGGSYEQYF
J: TRBJ2-7
V: TRBV6-6
D: -
size: -

DNA: TGTGCCAGCAGCCAAACTAAAAACACTGAAGCTTTCTTT
CDR3: CASSQTKNTEAFF
J: TRBJ1-1
V: TRBV11-3
D: -
size: -

DNA: TGCGCCAGCAGCTTGGCGGGACTCCAAAATTCACCCCTCCACTTT
CDR3: CASSLAGLQNSPLHF
J: TRBJ1-6
V: TRBV5-1
D: -
size: -

DNA: TGTGCCAGCAGCTGGGGAGGGCGAGACAATGAGCAGTTCTTC
CDR3: CASSWGGRDNEQFF
J: TRBJ2-1
V: TRBV11-2
D: TRBD2
size: few

DNA: TGTGCCAGCAGTTACTCCCCCGGGACAGGGGCTTGCGAGCAGTACTTC
CDR3: CASSYSPGTGACEQYF
J: TRBJ2-7
V: TRBV6-5
D: TRBD1
size: -

DNA: TGTGCCAGCAGCTTCCTGACCCCGGGACAGGATAACTATGGCTACACCTTC
CDR3: CASSFLTPGQDNYGYTF
J: TRBJ1-2
V: TRBV4-2
D: TRBD1
size: -

DNA: TGTGCCACAAGACTAGCGGGGGGCGCGAACACCGGGGAGCTGTTTTTT
CDR3: CATRLAGGANTGELFF
J: TRBJ2-2
V: TRBV19
D: TRBD2
size: -

DNA: TGTGCCACCAGCAGACCCGGGACTCCAACGAGGACCCAGTACTTC
CDR3: CATSRPGTPTRTQYF
J: TRBJ2-5
V: TRBV15
D: -
size: -

DNA: TGTGCCAGCAGGGAGACTTCTACCGGGGAGCTGTTTTTT
CDR3: CASRETSTGELFF
J: TRBJ2-2
V: TRBV2
D: -
size: once

DNA: TGTGCCAGTAGTGTCCGGGGGAGCACAGATACGCAGTATTTT
CDR3: CASSVRGSTDTQYF
J: TRBJ2-3
V: TRBV19
D: -
size: once

DNA: TGTGCCAGCAGTTACGGCACAGGTGATTACAACTATGGCTACACCTTC
CDR3: CASSYGTGDYNYGYTF
J: TRBJ1-2
V: TRBV6-6
D: -
size: -

DNA: TGTGCCAGCAGAGACCGGGACATCACCGGGGAGCTGTTTTTT
CDR3: CASRDRDITGELFF
J: TRBJ2-2
V: TRBV6-5
D: -
size: -

DNA: TGTGCCAGCAGCTATCCACCGGGACACAAGGACGGCGAGACCCAGTACTTC
CDR3: CASSYPPGHKDGETQYF
J: TRBJ2-5
V: TRBV5-6
D: -
size: -

DNA: TGCGCCAGCAGCCCTCTGGACAGGGTGTATGGCTACACCTTC
CDR3: CASSPLDRVYGYTF
J: TRBJ1-2
V: TRBV5-1
D: TRBD1
size: -